A selection of T cell receptor beta chains follows, all from one sample in a study of monozygotic twins with cystic fibrosis. Method: immunoSEQ multiplex PCR; TCRdb's copy keeps in-frame clones and lacks some. This table holds approximately 21,000 clones, around nine tenths found once. Sequencing input: blood. These receptors all stem from a woman aged 30 to 39 with cystic fibrosis. The CDR3 runs from the conserved cysteine through the conserved F or W. D genes are given only for firm matches. Only part of the rows carry a size: once, few, many, or a class if the clone is expanded.

J gene	CDR3 length	D gene	V gene	clone size	CDR3 protein	CDR3 DNA
TRBJ1-1	16	TRBD1	TRBV18	once	CASSPTTGLMNTEAFF	TGTGCCAGCTCACCCACGACAGGGCTCATGAACACTGAAGCTTTCTTT
TRBJ2-1	12	-	TRBV28	-	CASSSHKYEQFF	TGTGCCAGCAGCTCCCATAAGTATGAGCAGTTCTTC
TRBJ1-1	14	-	TRBV10-2	-	CASEAAGAHTEAFF	TGCGCCAGCGAGGCCGCGGGGGCGCACACTGAAGCTTTCTTT
TRBJ2-2	16	-	TRBV9	-	CASSARGRGGPGELFF	TGTGCCAGCAGCGCCAGGGGGCGGGGGGGCCCCGGGGAGCTGTTTTTT
TRBJ2-5	14	-	TRBV6-6	-	CASSPGLRQETQYF	TGTGCCAGCAGCCCTGGACTAAGACAAGAGACCCAGTACTTC
TRBJ2-7	15	-	TRBV19	-	CASSRSWLRQAEQYF	TGTGCCAGTAGTAGGTCCTGGCTAAGGCAAGCCGAGCAGTACTTC
TRBJ1-3	13	-	TRBV2	-	CASSGGSGNTIYF	TGTGCCTCTAGCGGGGGCTCTGGAAACACCATATATTTT
TRBJ2-7	14	TRBD1	TRBV4-2	-	CASSQGQGDYEQYF	TGTGCCAGCAGCCAAGGGCAGGGGGACTACGAGCAGTACTTC
TRBJ1-6	15	-	TRBV9	-	CASSVESRGNSPLHF	TGTGCCAGCAGCGTTGAATCCAGGGGTAATTCACCCCTCCACTTT
TRBJ2-7	15	-	TRBV6-1	-	CASSEAIEGSYEQYF	TGTGCCAGCAGTGAAGCAATCGAAGGATCCTACGAGCAGTACTTC
TRBJ1-6	14	-	TRBV7-5	-	CVRSLGGNNSPLHF	TGTGTCAGAAGCTTAGGGGGTAATAATTCACCCCTCCACTTT
TRBJ2-3	14	-	TRBV4-3	-	CASSQSVGADTQYF	TGCGCCAGCAGCCAATCGGTGGGAGCAGATACGCAGTATTTT
TRBJ2-7	16	TRBD1	TRBV10-3	-	CAISEPKDRGWNEQYF	TGTGCCATCAGTGAGCCTAAGGACAGGGGGTGGAACGAGCAGTACTTC
TRBJ1-5	11	-	TRBV28	-	CASMGNQPQHF	TGTGCCAGCATGGGTAATCAGCCCCAGCATTTT
TRBJ2-1	17	TRBD2	TRBV28	once	CASSLWRTSGGPGEQFF	TGTGCCAGCAGTTTGTGGAGGACTAGCGGGGGGCCCGGTGAGCAGTTCTTC
TRBJ2-3	15	TRBD2	TRBV29-1	-	CSVGLAGGYTDTQYF	TGCAGCGTTGGCCTAGCGGGGGGTTACACAGATACGCAGTATTTT
TRBJ2-3	16	-	TRBV11-2	-	CASSLEGVESTDTQYF	TGTGCCAGCAGCTTAGAGGGTGTGGAGAGCACAGATACGCAGTATTTT
TRBJ2-3	17	TRBD2	TRBV27	-	CASSPGSSGGAWDTQYF	TGTGCCAGCAGTCCAGGGTCTAGCGGGGGGGCCTGGGATACGCAGTATTTT
TRBJ1-2	13	-	TRBV28	-	CASSRGGIIGYTF	TGTGCCAGCTCCCGGGGGGGAATTATAGGCTACACCTTC
TRBJ2-1	19	TRBD1	TRBV7-8	-	CASSPQGQGWEGSYNEQFF	TGTGCCAGCAGCCCGCAGGGACAGGGATGGGAAGGCTCCTACAATGAGCAGTTCTTC
TRBJ2-3	17	TRBD1	TRBV4-1	-	CASSQVLQGIHSDTQYF	TGCGCCAGCAGCCAAGTACTACAGGGGATTCATTCAGATACGCAGTATTTT
TRBJ2-1	16	TRBD1	TRBV27	-	CASSLRNSLQGNEQFF	TGTGCCAGCAGTTTACGGAACAGCCTACAGGGGAATGAGCAGTTCTTC
TRBJ2-6	21	TRBD1	TRBV30	-	CAWTQPLNTGQGYSGANVLTF	TGTGCCTGGACCCAACCGCTCAATACGGGACAGGGATACTCTGGGGCCAACGTCCTGACTTTC
TRBJ2-5	15	-	TRBV18	-	CASFTRATSQETQYF	TGTGCCAGCTTCACCAGGGCGACTAGCCAAGAGACCCAGTACTTC
TRBJ1-1	13	TRBD1	TRBV10-3	-	CAISPEQGAEAFF	TGTGCCATCAGTCCTGAACAGGGGGCTGAAGCTTTCTTT
TRBJ1-4	17	-	TRBV7-6	-	CASSLSGLGATNEKLFF	TGTGCCAGCAGCTTATCAGGGTTGGGGGCAACTAATGAAAAACTGTTTTTT
TRBJ1-1	13	-	TRBV6-5	few	CASSLIANTEAFF	TGTGCCAGCAGTTTGATCGCGAACACTGAAGCTTTCTTT
TRBJ2-1	14	-	TRBV6-5	-	CASSYRTAYNEQFF	TGTGCCAGCAGTTACCGGACAGCTTACAATGAGCAGTTCTTC
TRBJ1-5	16	TRBD1	TRBV2	-	CASSVTGRYSNQPQHF	TGTGCCAGCAGTGTGACAGGGCGGTATAGCAATCAGCCCCAGCATTTT
TRBJ2-7	12	-	TRBV7-6	-	CASSLVWHEQYF	TGTGCCAGCAGCTTAGTTTGGCACGAGCAGTACTTC
TRBJ1-6	14	TRBD1	TRBV6-5	-	CASSLTGEGSPLHF	TGTGCCAGCAGCCTCACAGGGGAAGGTTCACCCCTCCACTTT
TRBJ2-2	16	-	TRBV7-6	-	CASSREVGVSVGELFF	TGTGCCAGCAGCCGAGAAGTCGGGGTTTCTGTCGGGGAGCTGTTTTTT
TRBJ1-4	13	-	TRBV10-3	-	CAISVGSNEKLFF	TGTGCCATCAGTGTTGGGTCAAATGAAAAACTGTTTTTT
TRBJ2-7	14	-	TRBV9	-	CASSGYAGAYEQYF	TGTGCCAGCAGCGGATACGCAGGGGCCTACGAGCAGTACTTC
TRBJ2-3	16	-	TRBV2	once	CASSEYSSQAADTQYF	TGTGCCAGCAGTGAATATAGCTCCCAGGCGGCAGATACGCAGTATTTT
TRBJ2-3	13	-	TRBV10-1	-	CASSDSYTDTQYF	TGCGCCAGCAGCGACAGTTACACAGATACGCAGTATTTT
TRBJ2-1	13	-	TRBV29-1	few	CSVDFWGSDEQFF	TGCAGCGTGGACTTTTGGGGTAGCGATGAGCAGTTCTTC
TRBJ1-5	18	TRBD1	TRBV10-3	-	CAISESGGQTDSNQPQHF	TGTGCCATCAGTGAGTCGGGGGGACAGACTGACAGCAATCAGCCCCAGCATTTT
TRBJ2-3	13	-	TRBV5-1	-	CASSWDLQDTQYF	TGCGCCAGCAGCTGGGACTTACAAGATACGCAGTATTTT
TRBJ2-5	17	TRBD2	TRBV13	-	CASSSAGLAGYQETQYF	TGTGCCAGCAGCTCAGCGGGACTAGCGGGGTACCAAGAGACCCAGTACTTC
TRBJ1-6	15	TRBD1	TRBV4-3	-	CASSPGTGRNSPLHF	TGCGCCAGCAGCCCCGGGACAGGGCGGAATTCACCCCTCCACTTT
TRBJ2-4	11	TRBD2	TRBV5-8	-	CASTREGIQYF	TGTGCCAGCACCAGGGAGGGCATTCAGTACTTC
TRBJ1-6	15	TRBD1	TRBV14	-	CASSQTGTDNSPLHF	TGTGCCAGCAGCCAGACCGGGACAGATAATTCACCCCTCCACTTT
TRBJ1-1	16	TRBD1	TRBV10-3	-	CAIIRGLGSGRSEAFF	TGTGCCATCATCAGGGGGCTAGGTTCCGGTCGGTCTGAAGCTTTCTTT
TRBJ1-4	18	-	TRBV19	-	CASSRRGTQVATNEKLFF	TGTGCCAGTAGCAGGAGGGGTACACAGGTTGCAACTAATGAAAAACTGTTTTTT
TRBJ1-1	15	TRBD1	TRBV4-3	-	CASSQDPGGATEAFF	TGCGCCAGCAGCCAAGATCCAGGGGGAGCGACTGAAGCTTTCTTT